This T cell receptor beta chain was sequenced for a study of cytomegalovirus exposure and HLA in healthy donors. Study findings and constraints: Cytomegalovirus association was assigned to 170 or so TCR beta chains. Whilst most TCR sequences proved rare, a subset of public TCRs occurred across many donors.

Some clones are missing from TCRdb's copy, which holds only in-frame ones; the method was immunoSEQ multiplex PCR. The data hold 90,000 to 140,000 clones, with more than 85% observed a single time. Comment on this clone: Its target is not known.

Sequenced: PBMCs. The sequence derives from a woman aged 18-29 years in good health and CMV-seropositive.

The DNA of the CDR3 is TGTGCCAGCAGCGTAGGGGGGGGTTATAATTCACCCCTCCACTTT. It yields the protein CASSVGGGYNSPLHF. The chain has TRBV9 and TRBJ1-6; tentatively, D is TRBD1 (5 bases). Germline V gene lookup returns CDR1 SGDLS and CDR2 YYNGEE. V gave up 0 bases and J gave up 4 bases, with 8 bases separating them. The CDR3 has 15 residues. The whole variable domain, remainder taken from reference TRBV9 and TRBJ1-6, is DSGVTQTPKHLITATGQRVTLRCSPRSGDLSVYWYQQSLDQGLQFLIQYYNGEERAKGNILERFSAQQFPDLHSELNLSSLELGDSALYFCASSVGGGYNSPLHFGNGTRLTVT.